This is a list of T cell receptor beta chains from one sample in a study of blood T cell repertoires in COVID-19. Some clones are missing from TCRdb's copy, which holds only in-frame ones; the method was immunoSEQ multiplex PCR. The sample contains 13,000 or so clones, nearly 90% of which appear only once. Sequenced input: peripheral blood. Receptors originate from a human donor in a cohort sampled during active COVID-19. Both conserved end residues are part of each CDR3. A D gene is named only where the DNA matches it firmly. Size values are once, few and many counts, or a class for expanded clones, and some rows have none.

clone_size	d_call	v_call	j_call	cdr3_nt	cdr3_aa
once	.	TRBV18	TRBJ2-7	TGTGCCAGCTCACCCCTTCCCTACGAGCAGTACTTC	CASSPLPYEQYF
.	.	TRBV7-9	TRBJ2-5	TGTGCCAGCAGCTTAGGCCAGGGAGGGACCCAGTACTTC	CASSLGQGGTQYF
.	.	TRBV5-1	TRBJ2-2	TGCGCCAGCAGCTTGGACTACGGTAACACCGGGGAGCTGTTTTTT	CASSLDYGNTGELFF
.	.	TRBV14	TRBJ2-5	TGTGCCAGCAGCCAGGCGGAAGAGACCCAGTACTTC	CASSQAEETQYF
.	TRBD1	TRBV9	TRBJ2-1	TGTGCCAGCAGCGTAGGTCTGACAGGGGGCCACAATGAGCAGTTCTTC	CASSVGLTGGHNEQFF
.	.	TRBV4-3	TRBJ1-6	TGCGCCAGCAGCCAGCAAGAGGATACTAATTGGCCCCTCCACTTT	CASSQQEDTNWPLHF
.	.	TRBV19	TRBJ2-1	TGTGCCAGTAGTATACTTGGGCAGATTTACAATGAGCAGTTCTTC	CASSILGQIYNEQFF
few	.	TRBV7-3	TRBJ2-3	TGTGCCAGCAGCTTAGGGGCGGGGTCGGGCACAGATACGCAGTATTTT	CASSLGAGSGTDTQYF
.	TRBD1	TRBV5-4	TRBJ1-2	TGTGCCAGCAGCTTCGGGACAGGGGCCTTCTATGGCTACACCTTC	CASSFGTGAFYGYTF
.	.	TRBV2	TRBJ1-6	TGTGCCAGCAGAGTGGGGCTCAATTCACCCCTCCACTTT	CASRVGLNSPLHF
.	TRBD1	TRBV6-2/TRBV6-3	TRBJ1-6	TGTGCCAGCAGCCTCCGGGACAGGAGCTCCTATAATTCACCCCTCCACTTT	CASSLRDRSSYNSPLHF
.	TRBD2	TRBV7-2	TRBJ2-3	TGTGCCAGCAGCCCCCCCGCGGGGGGGCTATCAGATACGCAGTATTTT	CASSPPAGGLSDTQYF
.	.	TRBV3-1/TRBV3-2	TRBJ1-4	TGTGCCAGCAGCCAATCAGGGTTGCCTAATGAAAAACTGTTTTTT	CASSQSGLPNEKLFF
.	.	TRBV5-1	TRBJ1-1	TGCGCCAGCAGCACAGGTACCGGGACAAGGAACGGGGGGGCTGAAGCTTTCTTT	CASSTGTGTRNGGAEAFF
large	.	TRBV18	TRBJ2-7	TGTGCCACCGGAAATCGGGGGTCTGCCTACGAGCAGTACTTC	CATGNRGSAYEQYF
.	.	TRBV6-5	TRBJ2-7	TGTGCCAGCAAGAAAAGCCAGGGCGGTGGCTACGAGCAGTACTTC	CASKKSQGGGYEQYF
.	TRBD2	TRBV7-9	TRBJ2-3	TGTGCCAGCAGCTTAGGTCGGCTAGCGGGCACAGATACGCAGTATTTT	CASSLGRLAGTDTQYF
few	TRBD1	TRBV9	TRBJ1-2	TGTGCCAGCAGCCTGACCGGGACAGAACGTTATGGCTACACCTTC	CASSLTGTERYGYTF
.	.	TRBV4-3	TRBJ2-3	TGCGCCAGCAGCCAAGATACGAGGGGGTCCTTCACAGATACGCAGTATTTT	CASSQDTRGSFTDTQYF
.	TRBD1	TRBV11-2	TRBJ2-1	TGTGCCAGCAGCGCGGGACAGGGGGCTTGGAATGAGCAGTTCTTC	CASSAGQGAWNEQFF
.	.	TRBV18	TRBJ2-2	TGTGCCAGCTCACCGTCAGGGGGGATCACCGGGGAGCTGTTTTTT	CASSPSGGITGELFF
.	TRBD2	TRBV19	TRBJ2-2	TGTGCCAGTAGGAAAGGACTAGCGGGGGCGACCACCCGGGAGCTGTTTTTT	CASRKGLAGATTRELFF